This T cell receptor beta chain was sequenced during a study of OX40 agonist ivuxolimab in advanced cancers. Study-level background: Participants could have had prior anti-PD-1, anti-PD-L1 or anti-CTLA-4 therapy, and about 37% had some.

Sequencing used immunoSEQ multiplex PCR; TCRdb keeps in-frame clones, though not all of them. Here the sample spans roughly 41,000 clones, 85% to 90% being singletons. The germline CDR1 and CDR2 sequences are LNHDA and SQIVND (reference sequence). The CDR3 runs 18 residues. The V segment lost 7 bases and the J segment 5 bases; nucleotides outside the gene matches: 17. Sequences were derived from CD4+ or CD8+ T cells sorted from blood, sampled in a trial of the OX40 agonist ivuxolimab. The TCR comes from an adult with an advanced solid tumor such as melanoma, head and neck, liver or kidney cancer. The rearrangement links TRBV19 to TRBJ2-2; TRBD1 matches at 9 bases. CDR3 nucleotide sequence: TGTGCCAGTAAAGGAGGACAGGGGCGAATTATGGAGACCGGGGAGCTGTTTTTT. Translated, it gives CASKGGQGRIMETGELFF.